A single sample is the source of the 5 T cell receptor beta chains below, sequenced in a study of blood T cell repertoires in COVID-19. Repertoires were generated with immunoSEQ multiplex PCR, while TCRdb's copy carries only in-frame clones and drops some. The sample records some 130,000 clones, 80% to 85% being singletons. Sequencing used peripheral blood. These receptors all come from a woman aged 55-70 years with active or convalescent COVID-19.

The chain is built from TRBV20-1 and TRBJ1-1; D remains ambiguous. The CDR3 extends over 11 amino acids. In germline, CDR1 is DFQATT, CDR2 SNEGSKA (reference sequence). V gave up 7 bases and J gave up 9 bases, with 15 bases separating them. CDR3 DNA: TGCAGTGTCGCGGTGGGTCAAAAAGCTTTCTTT. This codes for CSVAVGQKAFF.

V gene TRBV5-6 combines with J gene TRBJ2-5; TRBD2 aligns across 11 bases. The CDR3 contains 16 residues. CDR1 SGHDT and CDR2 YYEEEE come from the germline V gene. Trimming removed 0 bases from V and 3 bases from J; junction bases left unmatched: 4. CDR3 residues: CASSLELAGAEETQYF. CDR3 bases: TGTGCCAGCAGCTTGGAACTAGCGGGGGCCGAAGAGACCCAGTACTTC.

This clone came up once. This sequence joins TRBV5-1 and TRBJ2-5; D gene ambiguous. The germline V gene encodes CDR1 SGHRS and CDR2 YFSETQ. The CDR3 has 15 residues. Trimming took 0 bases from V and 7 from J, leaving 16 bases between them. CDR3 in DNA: TGCGCCAGCAGCTTGGGGTCTGGGCACTCTGGGACCCAGTACTTC. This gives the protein CASSLGSGHSGTQYF.

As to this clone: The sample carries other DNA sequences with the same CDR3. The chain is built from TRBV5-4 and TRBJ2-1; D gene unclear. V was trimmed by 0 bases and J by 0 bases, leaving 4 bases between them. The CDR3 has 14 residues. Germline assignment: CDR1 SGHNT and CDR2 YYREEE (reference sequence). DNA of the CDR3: TGTGCCAGCAGCTTGGCTAGCTCCTACAATGAGCAGTTCTTC. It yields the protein CASSLASSYNEQFF.

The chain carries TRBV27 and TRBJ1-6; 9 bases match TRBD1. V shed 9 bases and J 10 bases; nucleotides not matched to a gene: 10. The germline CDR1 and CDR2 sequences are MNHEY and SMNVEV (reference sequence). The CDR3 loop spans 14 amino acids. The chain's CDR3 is CASRKTGGGSPLHF. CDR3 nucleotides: TGTGCCAGTAGAAAAACAGGGGGCGGATCACCCCTCCACTTT.